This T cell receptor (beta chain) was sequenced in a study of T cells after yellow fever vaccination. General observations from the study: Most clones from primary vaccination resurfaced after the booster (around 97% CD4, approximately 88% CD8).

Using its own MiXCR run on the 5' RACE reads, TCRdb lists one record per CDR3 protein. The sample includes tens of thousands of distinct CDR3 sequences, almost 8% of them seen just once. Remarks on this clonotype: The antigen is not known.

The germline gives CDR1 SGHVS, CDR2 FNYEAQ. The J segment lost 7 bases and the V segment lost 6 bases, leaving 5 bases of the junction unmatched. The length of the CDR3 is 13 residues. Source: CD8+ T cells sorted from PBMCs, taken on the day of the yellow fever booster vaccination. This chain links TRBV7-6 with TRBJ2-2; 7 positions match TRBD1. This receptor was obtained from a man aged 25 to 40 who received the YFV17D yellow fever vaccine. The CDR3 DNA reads TGTGCCAGCAGGGTTACAGGGGTCGGGGAGCTGTTTTTT. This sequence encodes CASRVTGVGELFF.